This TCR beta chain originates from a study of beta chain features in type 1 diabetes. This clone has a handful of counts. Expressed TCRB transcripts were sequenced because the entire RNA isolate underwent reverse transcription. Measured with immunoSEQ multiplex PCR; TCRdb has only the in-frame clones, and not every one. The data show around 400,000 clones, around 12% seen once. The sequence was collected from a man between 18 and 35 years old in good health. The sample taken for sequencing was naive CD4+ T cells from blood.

For the CDR3, the DNA is TGTGCCAGCTCACCTCCTCGAGGGAACACTGAAGCTTTCTTT. This translates into CASSPPRGNTEAFF. The V and J genes are TRBV18 and TRBJ1-1; no clear D gene. The germline V and J ends were trimmed by 3 bases and 1 base, with 9 bases remaining between them. The CDR3 is 14 amino acids. In germline, CDR1 is KGHSH, CDR2 LQKENI.